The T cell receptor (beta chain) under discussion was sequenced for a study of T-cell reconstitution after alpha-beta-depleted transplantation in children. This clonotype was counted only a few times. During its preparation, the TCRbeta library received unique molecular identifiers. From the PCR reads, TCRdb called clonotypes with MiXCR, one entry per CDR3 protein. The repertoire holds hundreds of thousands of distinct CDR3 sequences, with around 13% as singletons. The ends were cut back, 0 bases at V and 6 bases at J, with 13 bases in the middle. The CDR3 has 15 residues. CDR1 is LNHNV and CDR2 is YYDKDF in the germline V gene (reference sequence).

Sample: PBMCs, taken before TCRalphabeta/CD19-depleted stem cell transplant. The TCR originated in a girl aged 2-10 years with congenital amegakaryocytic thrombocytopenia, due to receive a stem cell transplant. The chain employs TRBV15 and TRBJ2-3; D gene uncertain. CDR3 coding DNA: TGTGCCACCAGCAGAGAGTCCCTAGGAGCCGATACGCAGTATTTT. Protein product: CATSRESLGADTQYF.